This TCR beta chain was sequenced in a study of T cells in Graves' hyperthyroidism and ophthalmopathy (dated by TCRdb to about 2019). Turning to the overall study: Peripheral blood was collected at initial diagnosis, before any treatment. A discovery cohort of around 98 patients, approximately 45 with Graves' ophthalmopathy and 55 to 65 with stable Graves' hyperthyroidism, was used to find distinguishing TCR V-J signatures. Prospective prediction of ophthalmopathy was tested in an independent validation cohort of 18 to 20 hyperthyroidism patients and 15 to 17 patients who later progressed to ophthalmopathy. The roughly 100 discovery patients were divided at random into training and test sets in a 7:3 ratio. The study also compared thyroid tissue and blood T-cell repertoires from about six Graves' hyperthyroidism patients. After sampling, hyperthyroidism patients received methimazole starting at 30 mg daily, and ophthalmopathy patients received high-dose intravenous methylprednisolone. According to the paper, TCR Vbeta CDR3 sequencing was carried out on more than 120 peripheral blood samples, which came from 40 to 45 ophthalmopathy, around 74 hyperthyroidism and roughly 17 progressor patients. The paper's findings and limits, for the study overall: In cross-validation, a model built on a 13 V-J signature told ophthalmopathy apart from stable hyperthyroidism with just under 90% sensitivity and around 83% specificity, and in testing the same model reached 80%/75%. During validation, the model predicted progression to ophthalmopathy a median of about 6.5 months ahead of onset, with 70.59% sensitivity and 72% to 80% specificity. Most expanded thyroid clonotypes (frequency above 0.001) were also detected in blood, suggesting blood repertoires may reflect thyroid immune responses. Sample size was not statistically predetermined, and blinding of investigators to group allocation was not performed.

Hyperthyroidism patients were newly diagnosed, had a disease duration of under 2 months, and were aged 18 to 65 years. The study excluded patients with uncontrolled infections, other autoimmune diseases, pregnancy or lactation. Diagnoses were based on clinical symptoms, serum thyroxine and TRAb, thyroid ultrasound and orbital computed tomography. Blood from progressor patients was drawn when they were first diagnosed with hyperthyroidism, before any ophthalmopathy symptoms appeared. Ficoll-Paque density gradient centrifugation was used to isolate PBMCs from 9.5 to 10 ml of fresh peripheral blood. Progressor patients were first diagnosed with Graves' hyperthyroidism and then developed ophthalmopathy during follow-up. Total RNA was extracted using Trizol reagent, and RNA quality was assessed on an Agilent 2100 Bioanalyzer. There are a few counts of this clonotype. Which antigen it targets is not known. Per-base quality was not reported, and no clone a single base away is much larger than it.

Amplification of TCR beta CDR3 regions was carried out from RNA transcripts. For the first round of RT-PCR on the TCR CDR3, the HTBI primer set was used together with the Qiagen OneStep RT-PCR kit. A second multiplex PCR round built the libraries, followed by size selection and purification. Paired-end sequencing of the libraries was performed with 100 bp reads on an Illumina HiSeq2000. The authors processed their data as follows. SOAPnuke was used to process the raw data, throwing out any read that contained adapters or uncalled bases, had a mean Phred below 15, or lacked an exact constant-primer or identifier match. High-quality paired reads were merged with COPE v1.2.5, and unique nucleotide sequences were defined as clonotypes. MiTCR v1.1 was used to align the clonotypes against IMGT TRBV, TRBD and TRBJ reference segments. Analysis was restricted to V-J combinations with a frequency above 0.0001, which covered roughly 99% of repertoires. A TCS score was defined as the ratio of F50 (clonal expansion) to E x V (chaos), with BLOSUM62-based TCRdist applied between CDR3 peptides within each V-J. Welch's t-statistics and random forest reduced around 550 V-J features to roughly 13, which were used in a naive Bayes classifier (R e1071). The public sequencing data were trimmed at Q25 with fastp and processed into clonotypes with MiXCR by TCRdb, which kept only in-frame beta chains. Each entry is one CDR3 protein sequence, shown with its most common DNA and genes. The V and J calls follow TCRdb's processing rather than the paper's. The sample table lists a few hundred thousand distinct CDR3 sequences, roughly 12% of them with a count of one. Around 21% of the sample is in the top ten clones.

The CDR3 has 14 amino acids, counting the end cysteine and phenylalanine. Of the read, only the CDR3 DNA is kept; its 42 bases are in frame from base 1. The germline V gene provides CDR1 MGHRA and CDR2 YSYEKL. From V the trimming removes 0 bases and from J it removes 4 bases, while the gene matches leave 2 bases of the junction unaccounted for. The sequence links TRBV4-1 to TRBJ1-2; 7 middle bases align to TRBD1. The TCR originated in a man aged 30 to 39 with Graves' hyperthyroidism that later progressed to Graves' ophthalmopathy. The sample taken for sequencing was blood. At the DNA level, the sequence is TGCGCCAGCAGCCAAGAACAGGGGACCTATGGCTACACCTTC. Its protein reads: CASSQEQGTYGYTF.